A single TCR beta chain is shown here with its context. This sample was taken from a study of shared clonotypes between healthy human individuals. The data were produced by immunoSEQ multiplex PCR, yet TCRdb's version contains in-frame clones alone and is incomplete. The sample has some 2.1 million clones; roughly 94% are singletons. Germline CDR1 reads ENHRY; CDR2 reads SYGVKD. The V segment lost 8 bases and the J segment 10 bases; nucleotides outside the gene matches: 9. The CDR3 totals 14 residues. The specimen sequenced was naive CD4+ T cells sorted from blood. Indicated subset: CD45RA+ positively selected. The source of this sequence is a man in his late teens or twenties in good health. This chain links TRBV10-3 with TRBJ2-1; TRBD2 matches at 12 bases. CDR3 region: CAISTSGRINEQFF. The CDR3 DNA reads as TGTGCCATCTCCACTAGCGGGAGGATAAACGAGCAGTTCTTC.